One TCR beta chain is described in this entry. Using immunoSEQ multiplex PCR, the repertoire was profiled, and TCRdb retains in-frame clones only, with some absent. Here the sample spans roughly 61,000 clones, roughly 79% being singletons. The entry originates in a study of T cells in localized non-small cell lung cancer. Trimming removed 1 base from V and 6 bases from J; junction bases left unmatched: 5. The CDR3 consists of 14 residues. Looked up from germline, CDR1 is SGHRS and CDR2 is YFSETQ. The TCR comes from a man aged 35-69 years with stage II lung adenocarcinoma. The chain links TRBV5-1 to TRBJ1-2, with 8 nucleotides matching TRBD1. The sequenced sample was PBMCs, obtained before any cancer treatment. CDR3 sequence reads: CASSLRAGGDGYTF. The CDR3 region has the DNA TGCGCCAGCAGCTTGAGGGCAGGGGGCGATGGCTACACCTTC. Full variable domain (missing parts from reference TRBV5-1 and TRBJ1-2): KAGVTQTPRYLIKTRGQQVTLSCSPISGHRSVSWYQQTPGQGLQFLFEYFSETQRNKGNFPGRFSGRQFSNSRSEMNVSTLELGDSALYLCASSLRAGGDGYTFGSGTRLTVV.